This T cell receptor (beta chain) was documented in a study of CD8 T cells in ankylosing spondylitis. Study conclusions and caveats: Among TCR beta sequences, a motif of roughly 8 highly homologous variants appeared characteristic of ankylosing spondylitis blood.

Quantitative 5'-RACE with molecular barcodes generated TCR beta libraries. TCRdb reprocessed the 5' RACE reads with MiXCR, giving one entry per CDR3 protein. The repertoire has 250,000 to 400,000 distinct CDR3 sequences, approximately 10% of them found once; the top ten carry roughly 9.2%. Trimming stripped 4 bases from V and 0 bases from J, with 25 bases between. There are 20 residues in the CDR3. Germline-derived CDR1 and CDR2 are SGHVS and FNYEAQ. This clonotype came up many times. The antigen remains undetermined. The sequenced sample consisted of blood, either unsorted or a sorted T cell fraction (not recorded which). The receptor's source is a female donor with ankylosing spondylitis or in good health (not recorded which). The rearrangement uses TRBV7-6 and TRBJ1-3; maybe TRBD1 (5 bases). Here the CDR3 reads CASSSFVGIGGSRSGNTIYF. For the CDR3, the DNA is TGTGCCAGCAGCTCTTTCGTTGGGATTGGGGGATCCCGCTCTGGAAACACCATATATTTT.